This T cell receptor beta chain was observed in a study of blood T cell repertoires in COVID-19. About the study: The study drew acute and convalescent COVID-19 samples from the United States, Italy and Spain. PBMCs, B-cell-depleted T cells, or T cells provided the cDNA or gDNA that made up the material.

To note about this clone: The sample carries other DNA sequences with the same CDR3.

In the original analysis: It was from reference gene primer amplification that nucleated cell counts were estimated. This table comes from immunoSEQ multiplex PCR, and its TCRdb copy is limited to in-frame clones, with some not included. The DNA was the basis for D and trimming; V, J and clone size are from that table. The sample consists of more than 150,000 clones, under 85% of them appearing once. The clonotype was recovered from a woman aged 80 or over with acute or convalescent COVID-19. Sample: peripheral blood.

The CDR3 protein is CASSPGTGNYGYTF. The CDR3 DNA reads as TGTGCCAGCAGCCCAGGGACAGGAAACTATGGCTACACCTTC. This chain uses TRBV9 with TRBJ1-2; 8 bases map to TRBD1. Germline CDR1 and CDR2: SGDLS and YYNGEE. Trimming removed 4 bases from V and 2 bases from J; junction bases left unmatched: 4. The CDR3 extends over 14 amino acids.